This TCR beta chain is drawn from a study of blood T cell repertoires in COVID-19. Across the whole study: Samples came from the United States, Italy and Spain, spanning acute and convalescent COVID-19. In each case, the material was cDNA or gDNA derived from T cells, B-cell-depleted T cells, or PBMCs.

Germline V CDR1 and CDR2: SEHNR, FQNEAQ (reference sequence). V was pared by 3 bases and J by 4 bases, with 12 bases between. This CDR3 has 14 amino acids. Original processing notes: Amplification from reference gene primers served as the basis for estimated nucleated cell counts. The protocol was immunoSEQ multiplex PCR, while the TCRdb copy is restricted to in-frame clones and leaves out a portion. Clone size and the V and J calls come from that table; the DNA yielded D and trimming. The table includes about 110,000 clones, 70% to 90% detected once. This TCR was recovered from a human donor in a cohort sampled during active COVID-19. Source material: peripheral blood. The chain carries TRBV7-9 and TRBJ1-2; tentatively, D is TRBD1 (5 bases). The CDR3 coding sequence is TGTGCCAGCAGCTTTCAGGGTTCCACCTATGGCTACACCTTC. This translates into CASSFQGSTYGYTF. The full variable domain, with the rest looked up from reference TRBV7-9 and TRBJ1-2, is DTGVSQNPRHKITKRGQNVTFRCDPISEHNRLYWYRQTLGQGPEFLTYFQNEAQLEKSRLLSDRFSAERPKGSFSTLEIQRTEQGDSAMYLCASSFQGSTYGYTFGSGTRLTVV.